This is a list of T cell receptor beta chains from one sample in a study of a mutant IDH1 vaccine in newly diagnosed glioma. Their antigens are not known. The assay was immunoSEQ multiplex PCR, and TCRdb's table has in-frame clones only and misses some. The sample gives approximately 100,000 clones, about 90% of which show up once; roughly 0.74% is in the top ten. The sample here was PBMCs, taken from a glioma patient whose treatment included an IDH1 peptide vaccine. Receptor source: a woman aged 45-65 years with glioma. The conserved cysteine and the conserved F or W are not part of the CDR3 here.

v_call | cdr3_aa
TRBV7-2 | ASSFSYEQY
TRBV18 | ASSPNGQYGYT
TRBV9 | ASSDGDNYGYT
TRBV7-2 | ASSDWTSGRGYEQY
TRBV5-6 | ASSLASWNTGELF
TRBV5-1 | ASSQGQGALNTEAF
TRBV7-3 | ASSSRQSGGMGEQF
TRBV9 | ASSVDRGVYNEQF
TRBV29-1 | SVDSNYGYT
TRBV2 | ASSDPGRFPQPQH
TRBV5-8 | ASSPNTGTGYNEQF
TRBV28 | ASSLRDRDVLF
TRBV28 | ASSLIDRGQGKLF
TRBV6-5 | ASSAWRSGTEAF
TRBV29-1 | SVVQGLYEQY
TRBV6-5 | ASSFVSGNTIY
TRBV6-5 | ASRAGTGVGTEAF
TRBV28 | ATLGQLNSPLH
TRBV6-1 | ASNARGEPETQY
TRBV27 | ASSSGLEGLF
TRBV19 | ASSIDWGDEQF
TRBV6-1 | ATRPGGANVLT
TRBV28 | ASSSPGQGLTDQPQH
TRBV5-4 | ASSWDASNEKLF
TRBV7-3 | ASTLGRAYHPSDEQY
TRBV6-5 | ASSYSRTGSDTQY
TRBV9 | ASSVGDSNYGYT
TRBV5-6 | ASSLADRDTNYGYT
TRBV27 | ASSLYSGTSTGELF
TRBV4-1 | ASSPRQGGQPQH
TRBV7-9 | ASSTGQGGTGELF
TRBV30 | AWTPLPAEAF
TRBV7-6 | ASSTYWGTEAF
TRBV28 | ASSLWGAEQY
TRBV7-3 | ASSPGQGYEQY
TRBV30 | AWSVSPIWGPKNIQY
TRBV5-1 | ASSPSRPGGQETQY
TRBV28 | ASSRTSGYYNEQF
TRBV27 | ASKRGTQY
TRBV10-3 | AITAEDSGHAYEQY
TRBV5-1 | ASSAGQGGTNEQF
TRBV30 | AWSVLGGRAKNYEQY
TRBV5-6 | ASSLENSPLH
TRBV7-8 | ASRRTGTGVGEQY
TRBV7-9 | ASSLVGGAYEQY